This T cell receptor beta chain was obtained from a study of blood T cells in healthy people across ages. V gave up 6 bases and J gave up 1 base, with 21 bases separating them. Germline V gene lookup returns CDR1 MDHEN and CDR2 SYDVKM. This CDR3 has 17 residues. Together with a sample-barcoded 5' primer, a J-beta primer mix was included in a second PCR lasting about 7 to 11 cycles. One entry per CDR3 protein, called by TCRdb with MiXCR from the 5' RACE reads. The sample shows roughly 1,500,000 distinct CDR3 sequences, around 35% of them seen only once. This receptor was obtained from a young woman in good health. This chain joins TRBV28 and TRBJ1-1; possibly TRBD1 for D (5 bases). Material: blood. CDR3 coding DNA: TGTGCCAGCAGCTCCCTTGGGAGGGGTGTCTGGAACACTGAAGCTTTCTTT. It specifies CASSSLGRGVWNTEAFF.